This T cell receptor beta chain was captured by sequencing in a study of Graves' ophthalmopathy and Graves' hyperthyroidism. There are many counts of this clonotype. What it recognizes is unknown. Study results and limitations: Blood also held most thyroid clonotypes expanded above 0.001 frequency.

Amplifying from RNA transcripts, the study obtained TCR beta CDR3 regions. RT-PCR with HTBI primers came first, then second-round multiplex PCR. One entry per CDR3 protein results from TCRdb running MiXCR on the multiplex PCR reads. This table holds about 620,000 distinct CDR3 sequences, 20% to 25% found once. Germline CDR1 and CDR2: SQVTM and ANQGSEA. CDR3 length equals 13 residues. V was shortened by 3 bases and J by 2 bases, with 10 bases between the two germline ends. This clonotype was obtained from a young woman with stable Graves' hyperthyroidism. Some clones in this sample may be carry-over from other donors' samples. V is TRBV29-1 and J is TRBJ1-1; TRBD1 is a possible D gene (6 bases). Sequenced material: peripheral blood. CDR3 nucleotides: TGCAGCGTTGAGGGGGGGCAAAACACTGAAGCTTTCTTT. Its translation: CSVEGGQNTEAFF.